The next 12 T cell receptor beta chains were all read from a single sample in a study of CD8 T cells in Susac syndrome. An amount of RNA that ranged from about 0.45 to 1 ug was reverse transcribed with random hexamers. TCRdb independently ran MiXCR on the immunoSEQ multiplex PCR reads; one entry per CDR3 protein. There are about 280,000 distinct CDR3 sequences in the sample; 70% to 90% occur only once, and approximately 0.12% lies in the top ten. The source material was CD8+ T cells from PBMCs. The receptors were gathered from a human donor with multiple sclerosis.

The chain links TRBV24-1 to TRBJ2-1; D gene ambiguous. The CDR3 contains 14 residues. Germline V gene data show CDR1 as KGHDR and CDR2 as SFDVKD. V was trimmed by 3 bases and J by 6 bases, leaving 11 bases between them. The CDR3 region has the DNA TGTGCCACCAGTGATCCCTATGACCCCAATGAGCAGTTCTTC. Encoded protein: CATSDPYDPNEQFF.

The rearrangement joins TRBV20-1 to TRBJ2-5; possibly TRBD2 for D (6 bases). V was clipped by 7 bases and J by 4 bases, with 10 bases between them. Germline V gene lookup returns CDR1 DFQATT and CDR2 SNEGSKA (reference sequence). This CDR3 contains 11 residues. CDR3 in amino acids: CSVQGGETQYF. The CDR3 DNA sequence: TGCAGTGTTCAGGGAGGAGAGACCCAGTACTTC.

About this clonotype itself: An end of the junction does not agree with germline; a read error may underlie this. V gene TRBV7-9 combines with J gene TRBJ1-2; D is ambiguous. The germline CDR1 and CDR2 sequences are SEHNR and FQNEAQ (reference sequence). The CDR3 is made up of 12 amino acids. The CDR3 sequence is CAGSLDLYGYTF. The CDR3 DNA sequence: TGTGCCGGCAGCTTGGACTTATATGGCTACACCTTC.

Comment on this clonotype: One junction end disagrees with the germline gene, perhaps due to a read error. The V gene is TRBV5-5, the J gene TRBJ2-1, with 9 bases fitting TRBD2. Germline V gene data show CDR1 as SGHKS and CDR2 as YYEKEE (reference sequence). The CDR3 loop spans 13 amino acids. This CDR3 is CASSLYSGRRSWF. The CDR3 DNA reads TGTGCCAGCAGCTTGTACAGCGGGAGGCGTTCTTGGTTC.

The chain joins TRBV5-1 to TRBJ1-5; 7 nucleotides line up with TRBD1. The V gene's germline CDR1 is SGHRS and CDR2 YFSETQ. The CDR3 extends over 15 amino acids. V was clipped by 0 bases and J by 4 bases; unmatched bases: 4. The chain's CDR3 is CASSLDGTDNQPQHF. As DNA, the CDR3 is TGCGCCAGCAGCTTGGACGGGACAGATAATCAGCCCCAGCATTTT.

The chain carries TRBV9 and TRBJ2-2, with TRBD2 identical over 8 bases. Germline CDR1 SGDLS, CDR2 YYNGEE. The CDR3 is 17 amino acids. J gave up 4 bases and V 0 bases, and 8 bases lay outside the gene matches. In nucleotides, the CDR3 is TGTGCCAGCAGCGTAGCGGTTCGGGGGGGAGGCACCGGGGAGCTGTTTTTT. Protein: CASSVAVRGGGTGELFF.

This clonotype was counted only a few times. This rearrangement joins TRBV28 to TRBJ2-7, with 9 positions matching TRBD2. Germline V gene sequence: CDR1 MDHEN, CDR2 SYDVKM. The ends lost 3 bases at V and 4 bases at J; junction bases unmatched: 1. This CDR3 has 13 amino acids. CDR3 sequence reads: CASSLLAGYEQYF. The CDR3 DNA is TGTGCCAGCAGTTTGCTAGCGGGGTACGAGCAGTACTTC.

This chain uses TRBV28 with TRBJ1-1; no clear D. Between the trimmed V and J ends, which lost 5 bases and 3 bases, there was a span of 19 bases. Per germline, CDR1 MDHEN and CDR2 SYDVKM. The CDR3 is 16 amino acids. The CDR3 DNA is TGTGCCAGCAGTACCCCCCGCGAAGGTTTAGACACTGAAGCTTTCTTT. It is translated as CASSTPREGLDTEAFF. The full variable domain, completed using reference TRBV28 and TRBJ1-1, is DVKVTQSSRYLVKRTGEKVFLECVQDMDHENMFWYRQDPGLGLRLIYFSYDVKMKEKGDIPEGYSVSREKKERFSLILESASTNQTSMYLCASSTPREGLDTEAFFGQGTRLTVV.

This clonotype was observed a few times. The chain recombines TRBV7-2 with TRBJ2-4, with 14 bases identical to TRBD2. The germline CDR1 and CDR2 sequences are SGHTA and FQGNSA. The CDR3 consists of 17 residues. V gave up 3 bases and J gave up 6 bases; unmatched junction bases: 7. In nucleotides, the CDR3 is TGTGCCAGCAGCTTTCGACTAGCGGGAGGGCTGGTAAACATTCAGTACTTC. Protein product: CASSFRLAGGLVNIQYF.

The chain employs TRBV5-1 and TRBJ2-7; TRBD2 might be the D (6 bases). V lost 5 bases to trimming and J lost 3 bases, with 15 bases between them. Per the germline V gene, CDR1 is SGHRS and CDR2 is YFSETQ. CDR3 length: 14 amino acids. The chain's CDR3 is CASRAREVVYEQYF. CDR3 in DNA: TGCGCCAGCAGGGCCAGGGAGGTTGTCTACGAGCAGTACTTC.

The chain combines TRBV11-2 with TRBJ2-1; D remains ambiguous. Trimming pared 4 bases from V and 0 bases from J, leaving 16 bases between. Germline CDR1 and CDR2: SGHAT and FQNNGV. This CDR3 has 17 amino acids. CDR3: CASSSPIGLYSYNEQFF. The DNA for the CDR3 is TGTGCCAGCAGCTCCCCGATAGGGCTATACTCCTACAATGAGCAGTTCTTC.

This chain uses TRBV6-5 with TRBJ1-5; TRBD1 aligns across 7 bases. Germline-derived CDR1 and CDR2 are MNHEY and SVGAGI. With 6 bases clipped from V and 4 bases from J, the junction kept 9 bases outside the gene matches. The CDR3 is 15 residues long. CDR3 sequence (DNA): TGTGCCAGCAGCCCCGGGACAGTCCTAAATCAGCCCCAGCATTTT. Amino acid sequence: CASSPGTVLNQPQHF.